The entry below describes one T cell receptor beta chain. Its antigen remains unknown. The record originates from a study of beta chain features in type 1 diabetes. In the study overall: In age, gender and cell yields, patients were similar to healthy donors.

Study-wide results and caveats: Patients with type 1 diabetes carried fewer insertions and had more deletions at their VDJ junctions.

Expressed TCRB transcripts were sequenced after all isolated RNA was converted to cDNA. TCRdb keeps only in-frame clones here, not all; method: immunoSEQ multiplex PCR. The data contain tens of thousands of clones, roughly three fifths of them seen just once; the ten biggest clones take up 2.2%. V lost 4 bases and J lost 2; bases outside the gene matches: 8. The CDR3 has 15 residues. Per the germline V gene, CDR1 is SGHRS and CDR2 is YFSETQ. V usage is TRBV5-1 and J usage is TRBJ1-2, with 7 bases that match TRBD1. This TCR was sampled from a young woman in good health. The sequencing input was Tregs from blood. The CDR3 DNA follows: TGCGCCAGCAGCCTCTGGACAGGAGCCAACTATGGCTACACCTTC. Its translation: CASSLWTGANYGYTF.